The 8 T cell receptor beta chains presented below share a single source sample, sequenced in a study of blood T cell repertoires in COVID-19. Repertoires were generated with immunoSEQ multiplex PCR, while TCRdb's copy carries only in-frame clones and drops some. The sample has roughly 300,000 clones; 85% to 90% are singletons. What was sequenced was peripheral blood. These receptors were obtained from a woman younger than 45 with COVID-19, enrolled during active disease.

The chain is built from TRBV6-5 and TRBJ1-2, with 7 bases that match TRBD1. CDR3 size: 15 residues. V shed 10 bases, J shed 2 bases, and the junction held 13 bases outside the gene matches. Germline V gene sequence: CDR1 MNHEY, CDR2 SVGAGI. In nucleotides, the CDR3 is TGTGCCACAGGACAGACCCAAGGGGGCAACTATGGCTACACCTTC. Translation gives CATGQTQGGNYGYTF.

This chain uses TRBV4-1 with TRBJ2-7, with TRBD2 as a possible D gene (6 bases). This CDR3 spans 14 amino acids. In germline, CDR1 is MGHRA, CDR2 YSYEKL. Trimming stripped 1 base from V and 2 bases from J, with 9 bases between. The CDR3 protein is CASSQGGGTYEQYF. The CDR3, as DNA: TGCGCCAGCAGCCAAGGTGGAGGGACCTACGAGCAGTACTTC.

The J gene is TRBJ2-5, the V gene TRBV6-2 or TRBV6-3; possible D gene TRBD1, 6 bases. Germline loops: CDR1 MNHEY, CDR2 SVGEGT. This CDR3 region has 14 residues. V was trimmed by 5 bases and J by 3 bases, leaving 13 bases between them. The CDR3 nucleotides read TGTGCCAGCAGTCCCACAGGGATGGAAGAGACCCAGTACTTC. Translation: CASSPTGMEETQYF.

A single count supports this clone. This chain joins TRBV6-6 and TRBJ1-1; D may be TRBD1 (6 bases). The CDR3 is made up of 17 amino acids. The germline CDR1 and CDR2 sequences are MNHNY and SVGAGI (reference sequence). V gave up 5 bases and J gave up 0 bases, with 19 bases separating them. CDR3 region: CASSLTDRWGMNTEAFF. DNA of the CDR3: TGTGCCAGCAGTCTGACGGACAGATGGGGAATGAACACTGAAGCTTTCTTT.

The V call is TRBV4-2, the J call TRBJ1-1; D remains ambiguous. Germline CDR1 and CDR2: LGHNA and YNFKEQ. This CDR3 has 15 amino acids. V shed 1 base and J shed 2 bases, with 11 bases lying between them. CDR3 amino acids: CASSQVMAGNTEAFF. The CDR3 DNA reads as TGTGCCAGCAGCCAAGTTATGGCAGGCAACACTGAAGCTTTCTTT.

The chain has TRBV3-1 (or the pseudogene TRBV3-2) and TRBJ1-1; 9 bases map to TRBD1. The length of the CDR3 is 14 residues. Germline trimming cut 4 bases from V and 4 bases from J; bases unmatched to any gene: 4. Germline V gene lookup returns CDR1 LGHDT and CDR2 YNNKEL (reference sequence). The CDR3 loop reads CASSPRQGGTEAFF. The CDR3 region has the DNA TGTGCCAGCAGCCCTCGACAGGGGGGCACTGAAGCTTTCTTT.

This chain links TRBV29-1 with TRBJ1-1; D is unresolved. Trimming removed 6 bases from V and 1 base from J, with 6 bases in between. The CDR3 is made up of 11 amino acids. Per germline, CDR1 SQVTM and CDR2 ANQGSEA. The CDR3: CSVPGNTEAFF. CDR3 sequence (DNA): TGCAGCGTACCAGGGAACACTGAAGCTTTCTTT.

The chain combines TRBV18 with TRBJ1-2; D not certain. The CDR3 is 16 residues long. V lost 3 bases to trimming and J lost 8 bases, with 22 bases between them. CDR1 is KGHSH, CDR2 LQKENI, per germline. CDR3 sequence: CASSPIPGSSPDGYTF. The DNA for the CDR3 is TGTGCCAGCTCACCGATCCCGGGATCAAGTCCAGACGGCTACACCTTC. Drawing the rest from reference TRBV18 and TRBJ1-2, the complete variable domain is NAGVMQNPRHLVRRRGQEARLRCSPMKGHSHVYWYRQLPEEGLKFMVYLQKENIIDESGMPKERFSAEFPKEGPSILRIQQVVRGDSAAYFCASSPIPGSSPDGYTFGSGTRLTVV.